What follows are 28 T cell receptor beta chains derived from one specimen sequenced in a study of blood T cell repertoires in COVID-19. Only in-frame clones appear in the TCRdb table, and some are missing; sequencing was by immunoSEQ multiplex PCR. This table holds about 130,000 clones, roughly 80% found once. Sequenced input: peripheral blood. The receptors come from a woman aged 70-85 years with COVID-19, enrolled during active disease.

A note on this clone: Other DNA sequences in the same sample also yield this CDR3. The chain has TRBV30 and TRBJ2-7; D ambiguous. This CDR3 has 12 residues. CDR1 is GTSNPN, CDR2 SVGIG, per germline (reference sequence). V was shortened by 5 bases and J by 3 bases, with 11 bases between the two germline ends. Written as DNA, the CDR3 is TGTGCCTGGTCGGGTAGGAGCTACGAGCAGTACTTC. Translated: CAWSGRSYEQYF. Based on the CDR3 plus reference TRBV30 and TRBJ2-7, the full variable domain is SQTIHQWPATLVQPVGSPLSLECTVEGTSNPNLYWYRQAAGRGLQLLFYSVGIGQISSEVPQNLSASRPQDRQFILSSKKLLLSDSGFYLCAWSGRSYEQYFGPGTRLTVT.

Here the CDR3 DNA reads TGTGCCAGCAGTGGTGGGACAGGGAATGGCTACACCTTC. This codes for CASSGGTGNGYTF. The chain links TRBV28 to TRBJ1-2, with 9 nucleotides matching TRBD1. This CDR3 comprises 13 residues. With V trimmed by 5 bases and J by 6 bases, 4 bases remained unmatched. Per germline, CDR1 MDHEN and CDR2 SYDVKM.

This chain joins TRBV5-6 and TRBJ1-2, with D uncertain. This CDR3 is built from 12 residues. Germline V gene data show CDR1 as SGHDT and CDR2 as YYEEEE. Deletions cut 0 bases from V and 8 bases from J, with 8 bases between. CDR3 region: CASSLGPKGYTF. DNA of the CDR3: TGTGCCAGCAGCTTGGGCCCTAAGGGCTACACCTTC.

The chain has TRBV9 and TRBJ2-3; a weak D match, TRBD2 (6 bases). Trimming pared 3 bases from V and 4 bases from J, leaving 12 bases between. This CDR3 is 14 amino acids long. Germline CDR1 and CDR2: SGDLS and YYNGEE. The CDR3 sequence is CASSGGGGADTQYF. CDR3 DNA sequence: TGTGCCAGCAGCGGGGGAGGCGGAGCAGATACGCAGTATTTT.

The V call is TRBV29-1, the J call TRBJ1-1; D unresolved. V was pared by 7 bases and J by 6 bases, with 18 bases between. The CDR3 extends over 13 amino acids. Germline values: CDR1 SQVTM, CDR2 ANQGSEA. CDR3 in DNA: TGCAGCGCCCAGCGAGTTTTGGTAGCTGAAGCTTTCTTT. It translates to CSAQRVLVAEAFF. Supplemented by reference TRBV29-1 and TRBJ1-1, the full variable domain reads SAVISQKPSRDICQRGTSLTIQCQVDSQVTMMFWYRQQPGQSLTLIATANQGSEATYESGFVIDKFPISRPNLTFSTLTVSNMSPEDSSIYLCSAQRVLVAEAFFGQGTRLTVV.

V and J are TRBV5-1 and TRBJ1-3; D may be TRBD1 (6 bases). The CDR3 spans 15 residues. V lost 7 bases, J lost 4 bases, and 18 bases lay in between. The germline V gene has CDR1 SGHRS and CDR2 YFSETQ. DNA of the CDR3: TGCGCCAGCTCTCAGGGGAATGCGGTCGGAAACACCATATATTTT. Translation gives CASSQGNAVGNTIYF.

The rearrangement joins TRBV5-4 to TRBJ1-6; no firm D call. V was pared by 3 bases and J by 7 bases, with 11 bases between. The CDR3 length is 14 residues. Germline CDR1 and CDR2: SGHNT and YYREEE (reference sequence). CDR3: CASSSPTQNSPLHF. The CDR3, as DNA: TGTGCCAGCAGCTCCCCCACCCAGAATTCACCCCTCCACTTT.

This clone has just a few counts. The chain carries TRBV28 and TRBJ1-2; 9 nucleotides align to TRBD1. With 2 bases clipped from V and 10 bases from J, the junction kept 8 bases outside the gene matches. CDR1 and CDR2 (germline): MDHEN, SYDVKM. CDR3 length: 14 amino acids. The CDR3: CASSLGRVQGAYTF. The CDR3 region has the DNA TGTGCCAGCAGTTTAGGGAGGGTACAGGGGGCCTACACCTTC.

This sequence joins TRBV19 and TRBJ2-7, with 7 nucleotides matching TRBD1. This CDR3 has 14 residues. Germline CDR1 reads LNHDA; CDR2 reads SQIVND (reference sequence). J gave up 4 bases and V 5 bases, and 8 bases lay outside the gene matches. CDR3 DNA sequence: TGTGCCAGTAGTTCGGCAGGGGGTGGGTACGAGCAGTACTTC. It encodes CASSSAGGGYEQYF.

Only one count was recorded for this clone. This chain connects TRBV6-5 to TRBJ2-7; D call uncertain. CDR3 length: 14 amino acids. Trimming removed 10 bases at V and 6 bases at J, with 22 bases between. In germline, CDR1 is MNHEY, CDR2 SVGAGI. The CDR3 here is CAIRLSPNVGEQYF. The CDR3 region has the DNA TGTGCCATCAGGCTGAGCCCTAACGTCGGCGAGCAGTACTTC.

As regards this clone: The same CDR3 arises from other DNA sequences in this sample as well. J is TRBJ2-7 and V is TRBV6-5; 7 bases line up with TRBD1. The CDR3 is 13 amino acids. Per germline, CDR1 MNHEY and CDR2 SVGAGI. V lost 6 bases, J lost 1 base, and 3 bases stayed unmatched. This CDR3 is CASSPGGSYEQYF. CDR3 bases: TGTGCCAGCAGCCCAGGGGGTTCCTACGAGCAGTACTTC.

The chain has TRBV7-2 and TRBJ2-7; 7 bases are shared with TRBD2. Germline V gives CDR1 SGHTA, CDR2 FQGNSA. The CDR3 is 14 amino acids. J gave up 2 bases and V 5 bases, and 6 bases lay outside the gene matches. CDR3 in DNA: TGTGCCAGCAGCGAGACTAGCACTCCCTACGAGCAGTACTTC. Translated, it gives CASSETSTPYEQYF.

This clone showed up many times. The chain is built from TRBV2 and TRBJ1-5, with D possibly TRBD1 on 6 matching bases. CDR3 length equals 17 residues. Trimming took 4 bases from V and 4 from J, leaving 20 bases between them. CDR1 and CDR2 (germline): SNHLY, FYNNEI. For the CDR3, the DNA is TGTGCCAGCAGTGCTATGGGGCCAGGGGTTCAGAATCAGCCCCAGCATTTT. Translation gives CASSAMGPGVQNQPQHF. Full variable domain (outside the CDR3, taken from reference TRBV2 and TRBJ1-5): EPEVTQTPSHQVTQMGQEVILRCVPISNHLYFYWYRQILGQKVEFLVSFYNNEISEKSEIFDDQFSVERPDGSNFTLKIRSTKLEDSAMYFCASSAMGPGVQNQPQHFGDGTRLSIL.

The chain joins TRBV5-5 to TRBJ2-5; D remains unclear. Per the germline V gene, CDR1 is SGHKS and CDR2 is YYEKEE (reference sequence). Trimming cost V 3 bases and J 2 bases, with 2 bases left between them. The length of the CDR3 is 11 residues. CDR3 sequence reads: CASSSQETQYF. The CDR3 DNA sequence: TGTGCCAGCAGCTCTCAAGAGACCCAGTACTTC.

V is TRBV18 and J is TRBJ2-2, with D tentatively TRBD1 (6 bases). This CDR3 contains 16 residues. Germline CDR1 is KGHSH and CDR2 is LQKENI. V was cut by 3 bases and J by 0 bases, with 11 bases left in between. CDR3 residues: CASSPPQGSNTGELFF. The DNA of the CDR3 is TGTGCCAGCTCACCCCCACAGGGATCGAACACCGGGGAGCTGTTTTTT.

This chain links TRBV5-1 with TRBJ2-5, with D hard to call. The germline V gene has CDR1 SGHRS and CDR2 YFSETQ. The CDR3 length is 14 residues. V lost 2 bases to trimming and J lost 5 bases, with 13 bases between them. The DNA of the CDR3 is TGCGCCAGCAGCTTAGCCTCAGTCGGGGAGACCCAGTACTTC. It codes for CASSLASVGETQYF.

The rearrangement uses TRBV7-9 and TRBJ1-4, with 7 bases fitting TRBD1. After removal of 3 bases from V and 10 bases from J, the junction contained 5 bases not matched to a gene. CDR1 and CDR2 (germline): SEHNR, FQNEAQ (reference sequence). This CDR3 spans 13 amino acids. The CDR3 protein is CASSFDTGAKLFF. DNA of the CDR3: TGTGCCAGCAGCTTTGATACAGGGGCAAAACTGTTTTTT.

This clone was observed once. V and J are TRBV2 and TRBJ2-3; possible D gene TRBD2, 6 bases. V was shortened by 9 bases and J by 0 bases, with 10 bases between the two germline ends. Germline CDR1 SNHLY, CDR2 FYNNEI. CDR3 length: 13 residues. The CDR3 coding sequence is TGTGCCAGTGAAGGGACTAGCACAGATACGCAGTATTTT. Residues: CASEGTSTDTQYF.

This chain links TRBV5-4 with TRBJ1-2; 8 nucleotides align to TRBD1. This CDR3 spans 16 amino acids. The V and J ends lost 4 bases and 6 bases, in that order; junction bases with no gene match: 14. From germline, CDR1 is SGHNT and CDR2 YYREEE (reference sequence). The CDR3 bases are TGTGCCAGCAGCCCCAAGGGGGGACAGGCTATACATGGCTACACCTTC. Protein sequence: CASSPKGGQAIHGYTF.

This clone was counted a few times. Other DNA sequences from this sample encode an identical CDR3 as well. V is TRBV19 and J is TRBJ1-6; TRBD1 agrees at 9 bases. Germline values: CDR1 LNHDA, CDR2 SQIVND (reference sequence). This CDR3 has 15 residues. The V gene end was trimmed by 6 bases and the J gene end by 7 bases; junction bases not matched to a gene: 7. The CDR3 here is CASSQGQGGNSPLHF. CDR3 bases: TGTGCCAGTAGCCAGGGACAGGGAGGGAATTCACCCCTCCACTTT. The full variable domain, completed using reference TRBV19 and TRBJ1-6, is DGGITQSPKYLFRKEGQNVTLSCEQNLNHDAMYWYRQDPGQGLRLIYYSQIVNDFQKGDIAEGYSVSREKKESFPLTVTSAQKNPTAFYLCASSQGQGGNSPLHFGNGTRLTVT.

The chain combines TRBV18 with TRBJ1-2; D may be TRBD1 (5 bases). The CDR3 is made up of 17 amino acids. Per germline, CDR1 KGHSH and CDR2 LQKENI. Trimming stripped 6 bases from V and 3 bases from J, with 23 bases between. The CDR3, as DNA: TGTGCCAGCTCGCCGACAGCACTGGGAACAAGGGACTATGGCTACACCTTC. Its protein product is CASSPTALGTRDYGYTF.

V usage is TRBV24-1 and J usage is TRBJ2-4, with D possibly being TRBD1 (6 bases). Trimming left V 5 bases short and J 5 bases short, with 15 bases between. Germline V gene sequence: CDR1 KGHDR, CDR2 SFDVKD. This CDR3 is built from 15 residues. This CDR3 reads CATSVASGTQNIQYF. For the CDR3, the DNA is TGTGCCACCAGTGTTGCCTCCGGGACACAAAACATTCAGTACTTC.

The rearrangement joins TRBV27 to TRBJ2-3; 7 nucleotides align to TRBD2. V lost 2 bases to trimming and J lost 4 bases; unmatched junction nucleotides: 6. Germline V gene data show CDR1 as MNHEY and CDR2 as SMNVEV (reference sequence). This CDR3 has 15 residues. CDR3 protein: CASSLRGLDSDTQYF. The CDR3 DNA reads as TGTGCCAGCAGTTTACGCGGACTAGACTCAGATACGCAGTATTTT.

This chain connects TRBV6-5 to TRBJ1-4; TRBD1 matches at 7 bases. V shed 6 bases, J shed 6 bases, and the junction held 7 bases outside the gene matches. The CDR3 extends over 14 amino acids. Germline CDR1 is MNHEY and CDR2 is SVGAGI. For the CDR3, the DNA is TGTGCCAGCAGCCGGGACAGAGCCGATGAAAAACTGTTTTTT. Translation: CASSRDRADEKLFF.

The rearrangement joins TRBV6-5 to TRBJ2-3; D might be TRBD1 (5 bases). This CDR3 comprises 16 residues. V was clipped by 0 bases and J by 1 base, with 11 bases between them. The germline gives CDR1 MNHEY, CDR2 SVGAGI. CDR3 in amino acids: CASSYSREVGTDTQYF. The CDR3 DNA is TGTGCCAGCAGTTACTCCAGGGAAGTGGGCACAGATACGCAGTATTTT.

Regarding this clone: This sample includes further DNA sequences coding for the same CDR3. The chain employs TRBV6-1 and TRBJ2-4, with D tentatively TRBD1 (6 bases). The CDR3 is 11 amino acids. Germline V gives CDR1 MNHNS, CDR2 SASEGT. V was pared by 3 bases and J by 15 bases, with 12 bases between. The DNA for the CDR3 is TGTGCCAGCAGTGACGGACTGGGGGCGTACTTC. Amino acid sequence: CASSDGLGAYF.

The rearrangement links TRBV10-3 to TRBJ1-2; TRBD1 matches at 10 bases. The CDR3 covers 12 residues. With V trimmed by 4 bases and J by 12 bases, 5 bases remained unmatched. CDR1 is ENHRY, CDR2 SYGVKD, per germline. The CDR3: CAISATGGADTF. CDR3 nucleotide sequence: TGTGCCATCAGTGCGACAGGGGGCGCGGACACCTTC.

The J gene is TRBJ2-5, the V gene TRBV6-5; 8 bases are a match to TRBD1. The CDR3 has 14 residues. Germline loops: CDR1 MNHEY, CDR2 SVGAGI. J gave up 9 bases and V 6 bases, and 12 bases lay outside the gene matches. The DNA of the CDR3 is TGTGCCAGCAGCGCCCAGGGGGCTCGTGCGGCCCAGTACTTC. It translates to CASSAQGARAAQYF.